This T cell receptor beta chain was identified in a study of blood T cell repertoires in COVID-19. About the study: There were acute and convalescent COVID-19 samples, and they came from the United States, Italy and Spain. PBMCs, B-cell-depleted T cells, or T cells provided the cDNA or gDNA that made up the material.

As processed by the authors: Counts of nucleated cells, estimated from reference gene primer amplification, were obtained. This table comes from immunoSEQ multiplex PCR, and its TCRdb copy is limited to in-frame clones, with some not included. V, J and clone size reflect that table, while D and trimming were determined from the DNA. The sample contains 150,000 to 200,000 clones, about 88% of which appear only once. Trimming removed 2 bases at V and 8 bases at J, with 10 bases between. Germline V gene lookup returns CDR1 MNHEY and CDR2 SMNVEV (reference sequence). This CDR3 spans 13 amino acids. This rearrangement joins TRBV27 to TRBJ1-5, with D possibly TRBD1 on 5 matching bases. Sequencing input: peripheral blood. This clonotype originated in a human donor in a cohort sampled during active COVID-19. CDR3 DNA: TGTGCCAGCAGTTTAGCAGGGTCAGAGCCCCAGCATTTT. Translating it yields CASSLAGSEPQHF.